This T cell receptor (beta chain) comes out of a study of metastatic and nonmetastatic thyroid tumors. In its sample, this clone is medium-sized (0.01 to 0.1%). The germline CDR1 and CDR2 sequences are SGHAT and FQNNGV. V was trimmed by 5 bases and J by 8 bases, leaving 16 bases between them. There are 15 residues in the CDR3. Using MiXCR, TCRdb reanalyzed the PCR reads. The sample consists of around 34,000 clones, roughly a fifth of them appearing once. No treatment of any kind had been given to any patient before thyroid surgery. The material sequenced was blood. The receptor was isolated from a female donor with papillary thyroid cancer or a benign thyroid nodule (not recorded which). Some clones in this sample may be carry-over from other donors' samples. V gene TRBV11-2 combines with J gene TRBJ1-6; tentatively, D is TRBD1 (5 bases). Here the CDR3 DNA reads TGTGCCAGCAGCCTAGGGCAGGGAAAGGATTCACCCCTCCACTTT. This encodes CASSLGQGKDSPLHF.